Each of the 7 T cell receptor beta chains below was sequenced from the same sample in a study of technical replicates of blood from a handful of donors. The table came from immunoSEQ multiplex PCR; TCRdb's copy has only in-frame clones and leaves some out. The sample includes fewer than 95,000 clones, about 94% of them seen just once. Sequencing was carried out using T cells isolated from PBMCs. The receptor source for this set is a human donor in good health.

V gene TRBV6-1 combines with J gene TRBJ2-7, with TRBD1 identical over 8 bases. Germline values: CDR1 MNHNS, CDR2 SASEGT. This CDR3 spans 12 amino acids. The V segment lost 5 bases and the J segment 8 bases; nucleotides outside the gene matches: 5. CDR3 residues: CASSSGGAKQYF. The DNA of the CDR3 is TGTGCCAGCAGTTCAGGGGGCGCGAAGCAGTACTTC.

The chain combines TRBV4-1 with TRBJ1-3; D is ambiguous. The CDR3 sequence is 15 residues long. The germline V gene encodes CDR1 MGHRA and CDR2 YSYEKL. V lost 1 base to trimming and J lost 4 bases, with 11 bases between them. Written as DNA, the CDR3 is TGCGCCAGCAGCCAAGGGCCTCCAGGAGGAAACACCATATATTTT. It yields the protein CASSQGPPGGNTIYF.

This chain links TRBV29-1 with TRBJ2-6; TRBD1 might be the D (5 bases). The CDR3 length is 14 residues. Germline-derived CDR1 and CDR2 are SQVTM and ANQGSEA. Deletions cut 1 base from V and 4 bases from J, with 8 bases between. CDR3: CSVEAGFGANVLTF. The CDR3 coding sequence is TGCAGCGTTGAAGCAGGGTTCGGGGCCAACGTCCTGACTTTC.

The chain carries TRBV4-1 and TRBJ2-7, with 11 bases that match TRBD1. The CDR3 consists of 16 residues. V trimming: 2 bases; J trimming: 2 bases; junction bases outside the gene matches: 5. Germline loops: CDR1 MGHRA, CDR2 YSYEKL. CDR3 nucleotides: TGCGCCAGCAGCCAACTCCCGGGACAGGGGGCCTACGAGCAGTACTTC. It yields the protein CASSQLPGQGAYEQYF.

The chain is built from TRBV7-8 and TRBJ2-7, with 11 positions matching TRBD2. The junction had 6 bases not matched to a gene; V was cut back by 5 bases and J by 0 bases. The CDR3 consists of 16 residues. The germline V gene has CDR1 SGHVS and CDR2 FQNEAQ. The CDR3 loop reads CASSVGTSGSSYEQYF. Here the CDR3 DNA reads TGTGCCAGCAGCGTAGGGACTAGCGGCAGCTCCTACGAGCAGTACTTC. Complete variable domain (other parts from reference TRBV7-8 and TRBJ2-7): GAGVSQSPRYKVAKRGQDVALRCDPISGHVSLFWYQQALGQGPEFLTYFQNEAQLDKSGLPSDRFFAERPEGSVSTLKIQRTQQEDSAVYLCASSVGTSGSSYEQYFGPGTRLTVT.

This rearrangement joins TRBV18 to TRBJ1-2; D is undetermined. Germline V CDR1 and CDR2: KGHSH, LQKENI. The V end was cut by 6 bases, the J end by 0 bases, with 17 bases between. The CDR3 has 16 amino acids. The CDR3 coding sequence is TGTGCCAGCTCCCCTACTCCCCCGGTAACTAACTATGGCTACACCTTC. The encoded protein is CASSPTPPVTNYGYTF.

V usage is TRBV5-4 and J usage is TRBJ2-3; TRBD2 agrees at 11 bases. The CDR3 covers 15 residues. Germline V gene lookup returns CDR1 SGHNT and CDR2 YYREEE (reference sequence). Trimming cost V 1 base and J 4 bases; bases outside gene matches: 2. CDR3 amino acids: CASSLLAGGPDTQYF. DNA of the CDR3: TGTGCCAGCAGCTTGTTAGCGGGAGGGCCAGATACGCAGTATTTT.